The clone carrying this T cell receptor (beta chain) was counted a few times. Antigen: not known. This sample is drawn from a study of Ad26.COV2.S vaccination and SARS-CoV-2 variants. For the study at large: Ad26.COV2.S, an intramuscular injection, was given once or twice 56 days apart.

Germline CDR1 is LGHNA and CDR2 is YNFKEQ. The CDR3 covers 14 residues. The V and J ends lost 0 bases and 2 bases respectively, with 7 bases between them. Study observations and caveats: Non-spike TCR breadth showed similarity between vaccine and placebo recipients. Reported findings describe substantial breadth in spike-specific CD8+ and CD4+ T cell responses following vaccination.

Treatment meaning: some 20 received Ad26.COV2.S at low or high dose, single or two shots; about five received placebo; per-sample allocation not given. Collection of the samples took place on day 63 after the first injection of vaccine or placebo. What was given as vaccine was an Ad26 vector encoding Wuhan-strain SARS-CoV-2 spike. Produced via immunoSEQ multiplex PCR; TCRdb's table is partial and in-frame only. Among about 350,000 clones, 86% were seen once, and the ten largest hold about 10%. The receptor comes from a person aged 18-65 years who received the Ad26.COV2.S COVID-19 vaccine or a placebo. The sequenced sample was peripheral blood, obtained in a trial of Ad26.COV2.S vaccine versus placebo. The V and J genes are TRBV4-2 and TRBJ1-2; the D is unclear. CDR3 amino acids: CASSQDASNYGYTF. The CDR3 DNA reads TGTGCCAGCAGCCAAGATGCCAGCAACTATGGCTACACCTTC.